The clone carrying this TCR beta chain has more than one count but fewer than ten. This sample was taken from a study of cytotoxic CD8 clonotypes in ibrutinib-treated CLL. V was trimmed by 3 bases and J by 6 bases, leaving 8 bases between them. This CDR3 has 13 amino acids. Germline CDR1 SGHTA, CDR2 FQGNSA. The data were produced by immunoSEQ multiplex PCR, yet TCRdb's version contains in-frame clones alone and is incomplete. The table records around 150,000 clones, 70% to 90% of them present only once. The sequence was collected from a human donor with chronic lymphocytic leukemia. Sequencing used PBMCs, obtained at disease progression, from a patient treated with ibrutinib. J is TRBJ2-2 and V is TRBV7-2; D remains ambiguous. CDR3 sequence: CASSFGRPGELFF. Here the CDR3 DNA reads TGTGCCAGCAGCTTCGGCAGACCCGGGGAGCTGTTTTTT.